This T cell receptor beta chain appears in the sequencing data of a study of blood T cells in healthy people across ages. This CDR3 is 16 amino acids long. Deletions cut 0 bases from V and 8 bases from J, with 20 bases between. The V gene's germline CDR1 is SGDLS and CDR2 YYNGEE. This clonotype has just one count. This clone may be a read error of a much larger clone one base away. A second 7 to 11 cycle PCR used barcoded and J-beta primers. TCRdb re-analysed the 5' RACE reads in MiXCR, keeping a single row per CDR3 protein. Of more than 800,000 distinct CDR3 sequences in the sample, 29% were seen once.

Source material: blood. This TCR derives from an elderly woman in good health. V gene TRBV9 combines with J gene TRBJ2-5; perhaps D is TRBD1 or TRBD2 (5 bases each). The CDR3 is CASSVGSAAGRDTQYF. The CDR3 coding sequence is TGTGCCAGCAGCGTAGGATCCGCGGCAGGGAGAGACACCCAGTACTTC. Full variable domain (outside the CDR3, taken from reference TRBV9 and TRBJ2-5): DSGVTQTPKHLITATGQRVTLRCSPRSGDLSVYWYQQSLDQGLQFLIQYYNGEERAKGNILERFSAQQFPDLHSELNLSSLELGDSALYFCASSVGSAAGRDTQYFGPGTRLLVL.